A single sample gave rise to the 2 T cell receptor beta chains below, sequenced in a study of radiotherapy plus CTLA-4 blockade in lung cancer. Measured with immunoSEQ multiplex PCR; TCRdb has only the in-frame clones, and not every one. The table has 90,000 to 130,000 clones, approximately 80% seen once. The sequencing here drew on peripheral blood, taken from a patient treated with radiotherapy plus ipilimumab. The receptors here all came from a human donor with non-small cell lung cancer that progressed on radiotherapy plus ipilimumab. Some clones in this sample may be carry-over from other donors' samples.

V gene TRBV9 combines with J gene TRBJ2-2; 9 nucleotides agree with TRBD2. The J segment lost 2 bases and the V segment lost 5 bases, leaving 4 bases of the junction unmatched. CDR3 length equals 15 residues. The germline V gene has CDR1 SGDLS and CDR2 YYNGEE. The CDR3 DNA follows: TGTGCCAGCAGTCGCGGGGGGGCCAACACCGGGGAGCTGTTTTTT. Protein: CASSRGGANTGELFF.

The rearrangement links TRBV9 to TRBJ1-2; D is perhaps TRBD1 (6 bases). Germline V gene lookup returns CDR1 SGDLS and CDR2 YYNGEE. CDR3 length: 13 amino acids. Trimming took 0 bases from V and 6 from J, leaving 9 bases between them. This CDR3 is CASSVGPGDGYTF. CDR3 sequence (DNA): TGTGCCAGCAGCGTAGGTCCAGGGGATGGCTACACCTTC.